This entry is about one TCR beta chain. Its matching antigen is unknown. This specimen comes from a study of early T cells in non-severe SARS-CoV-2 infection. Background on the study: Sequencing input comprised bulk RNA from unsorted whole blood; chain pairing was not available.

V was pared by 10 bases and J by 3 bases, with 3 bases of the junction left unmatched. The CDR3 runs 13 residues. Individual cDNA molecules received unique molecular identifiers. TCRdb processed the 5' RACE reads anew with MiXCR; each CDR3 protein has one entry. The sample shows tens of thousands of distinct CDR3 sequences, 5% of them seen only once. Findings and limits, study-wide: Lookups in VDJdb leaned toward anti-spike CD8 responses and missed private and CD4 specificities.

V gene TRBV12-3 or TRBV12-4 combines with J gene TRBJ1-2; 12 nucleotides line up with TRBD1. This sequence was found in an adult who was a healthcare worker with PCR-confirmed SARS-CoV-2 infection or an uninfected control (not recorded which). This specimen consisted of whole blood, obtained at baseline. CDR3 coding DNA: TGTGCCACCCGGGACAGGGGGCACTATGGCTACACCTTC. Its protein is CATRDRGHYGYTF.